The 31 T cell receptor beta chains presented below share a single source sample, sequenced in a study of blood T cell repertoires in COVID-19. The data were produced by immunoSEQ multiplex PCR, yet TCRdb's version contains in-frame clones alone and is incomplete. The repertoire has 150,000 to 200,000 clones, approximately 80% of them found once; the top ten carry about 11%. Sequences were obtained from PBMCs or T cells enriched from blood (not recorded which). The receptors were sampled from a man between 45 and 60 years old who had recovered from COVID-19.

The J gene is TRBJ1-2, the V gene TRBV5-1, with a weak D call TRBD1 (6 bases). The CDR3 has 14 amino acids. In germline, CDR1 is SGHRS, CDR2 YFSETQ. Trimming removed 4 bases from V and 4 bases from J, with 14 bases in between. The CDR3 here is CASSHGQSRYGYTF. The DNA of the CDR3 is TGCGCCAGCAGCCACGGACAGTCTCGCTATGGCTACACCTTC.

The J gene is TRBJ2-2, the V gene TRBV7-3; D gene ambiguous. V gave up 5 bases and J gave up 2 bases, with 15 bases separating them. Per the germline V gene, CDR1 is SGHTA and CDR2 is FQGTGA. CDR3 length: 16 amino acids. In DNA form, the CDR3 reads TGTGCCAGCAGCCCCCAACCGAGTATAAACACCGGGGAGCTGTTTTTT. It is translated as CASSPQPSINTGELFF. Combining the CDR3 with reference TRBV7-3 and TRBJ2-2 gives the whole variable domain GAGVSQTPSNKVTEKGKYVELRCDPISGHTALYWYRQSLGQGPEFLIYFQGTGAADDSGLPNDRFFAVRPEGSVSTLKIQRTERGDSAVYLCASSPQPSINTGELFFGEGSRLTVL.

This clone was counted a single time. This chain joins TRBV2 and TRBJ2-7; tentative D call: TRBD1 (6 bases). Between the trimmed V and J ends, which lost 10 bases and 9 bases, there was a span of 16 bases. Looked up from germline, CDR1 is SNHLY and CDR2 is FYNNEI. The CDR3 is made up of 11 amino acids. The CDR3 DNA reads as TGTGCCACCCGACAGGAACAGGGGCAGTACTTC. Its translation is CATRQEQGQYF.

This CDR3 is CASSLIGGPGANVLTF. The CDR3 DNA reads as TGTGCCAGCAGCTTAATCGGGGGGCCAGGGGCCAACGTCCTGACTTTC. The rearrangement uses TRBV13 and TRBJ2-6; D may be TRBD2 (7 bases). CDR1 is PRHDT, CDR2 FYEKMQ, per germline (reference sequence). There are 16 residues in the CDR3. Trimming pared 2 bases from V and 4 bases from J, leaving 12 bases between.

The chain is built from TRBV28 and TRBJ1-1; a weak D match, TRBD1 (6 bases). The CDR3 has 15 residues. V was pared by 3 bases and J by 10 bases, with 21 bases between. From germline, CDR1 is MDHEN and CDR2 SYDVKM. CDR3 protein: CASSFEGGLRPPAFF. Written as DNA, the CDR3 is TGTGCCAGCAGTTTTGAGGGGGGGTTGCGCCCCCCAGCTTTCTTT.

V and J are TRBV5-1 and TRBJ2-2, with 7 bases identical to TRBD1. This CDR3 has 17 residues. The germline V gene encodes CDR1 SGHRS and CDR2 YFSETQ. J gave up 5 bases and V 4 bases, and 14 bases lay outside the gene matches. In DNA, the CDR3 is TGCGCCAGCAGCCCCTTCAGACAGGGACGCTTGACCGGGGAGCTGTTTTTT. The encoded protein is CASSPFRQGRLTGELFF.

This clone was seen only a few times. The chain links TRBV2 to TRBJ1-6, with 7 bases lining up with TRBD1. This CDR3 spans 14 amino acids. V gave up 5 bases and J gave up 9 bases; unmatched junction bases: 7. Germline V lookup: CDR1 SNHLY, CDR2 FYNNEI. The CDR3 loop is CASSRDRASSPLHF. The CDR3 DNA reads as TGTGCCAGCAGTCGCGACAGGGCCTCTTCACCCCTCCACTTT.

CDR3 amino acids: CASSLSGQNSGNTIYF. The DNA for the CDR3 is TGTGCCAGCAGTTTATCGGGACAGAACTCTGGAAACACCATATATTTT. The V gene is TRBV27, the J gene TRBJ1-3; 7 bases align to TRBD1. Germline V gene lookup returns CDR1 MNHEY and CDR2 SMNVEV (reference sequence). The CDR3 totals 16 residues. The V and J ends lost 0 bases and 0 bases, in that order; junction bases with no gene match: 2.

The V gene is TRBV19, the J gene TRBJ1-5; TRBD1 is a possible D gene (6 bases). CDR1 is LNHDA, CDR2 SQIVND, per germline (reference sequence). This CDR3 spans 16 amino acids. V lost 3 bases and J 1 base, leaving 13 bases between the germline ends. The CDR3 sequence: CASSIRGGGSNQPQHF. The DNA of the CDR3 is TGTGCCAGTAGTATCAGGGGTGGGGGAAGCAATCAGCCCCAGCATTTT.

The chain employs TRBV5-4 and TRBJ2-2; D possibly corresponds to TRBD2 (6 bases). The length of the CDR3 is 16 residues. Germline assignment: CDR1 SGHNT and CDR2 YYREEE (reference sequence). V lost 3 bases and J lost 4, with 16 bases in between. In DNA form, the CDR3 reads TGTGCCAGCAGCTCGGGGGAGTCGGGGGTCACCGGGGAGCTGTTTTTT. This gives the protein CASSSGESGVTGELFF.

This clone was counted a single time. Other DNA variants within this sample encode the same CDR3. The gene calls are TRBV14 and TRBJ1-1; TRBD1 matches 8 bases. V was pared by 2 bases and J by 1 base, with 3 bases of the junction left unmatched. The CDR3 has 15 residues. Germline CDR1 and CDR2: SGHDN and FVKESK. CDR3 in amino acids: CASSQRTGRNTEAFF. The CDR3 nucleotides read TGTGCCAGCAGCCAAAGGACAGGGAGGAACACTGAAGCTTTCTTT.

V and J are TRBV3-1 (or the pseudogene TRBV3-2) and TRBJ2-1; 8 positions match TRBD1. Trimming removed 4 bases from V and 4 bases from J; junction bases left unmatched: 6. The CDR3 consists of 15 residues. CDR1 is LGHDT and CDR2 is YNNKEL in the germline V gene (reference sequence). The CDR3 nucleotides are TGTGCCAGCAGCCCTACAGGGGGGTTGTACAATGAGCAGTTCTTC. Translated: CASSPTGGLYNEQFF.

The V gene is TRBV7-8, the J gene TRBJ2-6, with a possible D match to TRBD1 (6 bases). Germline V lookup: CDR1 SGHVS, CDR2 FQNEAQ. The germline V and J ends were trimmed by 4 bases and 2 bases, with 9 bases remaining between them. This CDR3 has 15 residues. CDR3 sequence reads: CASSSRTAGANVLTF. CDR3 bases: TGTGCCAGCAGCTCACGGACAGCTGGGGCCAACGTCCTGACTTTC.

The chain couples TRBV15 to TRBJ2-7; 9 bases agree with TRBD1. Germline V gene sequence: CDR1 LNHNV, CDR2 YYDKDF (reference sequence). The CDR3 is 16 amino acids. J gave up 1 base and V 0 bases, and 4 bases lay outside the gene matches. The CDR3 DNA reads as TGTGCCACCAGCAGAGATAAAGGGACAGGGTCCTACGAGCAGTACTTC. This encodes CATSRDKGTGSYEQYF.

The rearrangement uses TRBV29-1 and TRBJ2-7; 12 bases fit TRBD2. From germline, CDR1 is SQVTM and CDR2 ANQGSEA. J lost 2 bases, V lost 1 base, and 6 bases had no gene match. This CDR3 has 16 residues. The CDR3 nucleotides read TGCAGCGTTGAAGCGACTAGCGGGAGTTCCGCCTACGAGCAGTACTTC. Its protein product is CSVEATSGSSAYEQYF.

This clone was detected only a few times. The CDR3 DNA reads TGTGCCAGCAGCAAAGATTCTTGGCAGGGTGGTCAGCCCCAGCATTTT. Translation gives CASSKDSWQGGQPQHF. This chain connects TRBV21-1 to TRBJ1-5; the table names TRBD1, a call not compared with the DNA. TRBV21-1 is a recognized pseudogene. The CDR3 sequence is 16 residues long.

Turning to this clone: Different DNA sequences within this sample yield the same CDR3. This rearrangement joins TRBV5-1 to TRBJ1-6; D possibly corresponds to TRBD1 (5 bases). Trimming stripped 0 bases from V and 7 bases from J, with 11 bases between. The CDR3 contains 15 residues. Germline V gene sequence: CDR1 SGHRS, CDR2 YFSETQ. CDR3 sequence: CASSLEAGYNSPLHF. The CDR3 bases are TGCGCCAGCAGCTTGGAGGCAGGGTACAATTCACCCCTCCACTTT.

The genes are TRBV29-1 and TRBJ1-6, with D possibly being TRBD1 (5 bases). Germline assignment: CDR1 SQVTM and CDR2 ANQGSEA. Deletions cut 4 bases from V and 9 bases from J, with 10 bases between. CDR3 length: 12 residues. The CDR3 bases are TGCAGCGTTGCGACAGTGGGTTCACCCCTCCACTTT. Encoded protein: CSVATVGSPLHF.

The chain links TRBV15 to TRBJ2-7, with D unresolved. Trimming took off 1 base at V and 0 bases at J, with 10 bases between the two ends. The germline V gene has CDR1 LNHNV and CDR2 YYDKDF (reference sequence). CDR3 length equals 15 residues. CDR3 in amino acids: CATSRATALSYEQYF. CDR3 coding DNA: TGTGCCACCAGCAGAGCTACAGCCCTCTCCTACGAGCAGTACTTC.

J is TRBJ2-7 and V is TRBV6-5; TRBD2 matches 8 bases. CDR3 length: 13 residues. After removal of 7 bases from V and 6 bases from J, the junction contained 8 bases not matched to a gene. In germline, CDR1 is MNHEY, CDR2 SVGAGI. CDR3 sequence: CASTRIAGSEQYF. The CDR3 DNA is TGTGCCAGCACCAGAATAGCGGGAAGCGAGCAGTACTTC.

The chain couples TRBV7-8 to TRBJ1-1; D is unresolved. V was shortened by 5 bases and J by 4 bases, with 17 bases between the two germline ends. The CDR3 extends over 15 amino acids. CDR1 and CDR2 from the germline V gene are SGHVS and FQNEAQ. CDR3 protein: CASSPAGPRGTEAFF. The CDR3 coding sequence is TGTGCCAGCAGCCCTGCCGGGCCCCGGGGCACTGAAGCTTTCTTT.

The rearrangement joins TRBV6-5 to TRBJ1-2; D perhaps matches TRBD1 (6 bases). V was pared by 8 bases and J by 1 base, with 11 bases between. This CDR3 comprises 13 residues. In germline, CDR1 is MNHEY, CDR2 SVGAGI. The CDR3 DNA follows: TGTGCCAGCCACGAACAGGGTAACTATGGCTACACCTTC. This translates into CASHEQGNYGYTF.

CDR3 residues: CASRGVMSNQPQHF. The CDR3 DNA is TGTGCCAGTAGAGGGGTTATGAGCAATCAGCCCCAGCATTTT. V usage is TRBV19 and J usage is TRBJ1-5; maybe TRBD1 (5 bases). Germline V gene lookup returns CDR1 LNHDA and CDR2 SQIVND (reference sequence). Trimming pared 6 bases from V and 1 base from J, leaving 10 bases between. The CDR3 contains 14 residues.

For this clone: This specimen includes other DNA sequences encoding the same CDR3. This rearrangement joins TRBV12-3 or TRBV12-4 to TRBJ1-1; D gene unclear. This CDR3 is built from 12 residues. V was clipped by 6 bases and J by 1 base, with 6 bases between them. For the CDR3, the DNA is TGTGCCAGCAGACCGGGGAACACTGAAGCTTTCTTT. Protein sequence: CASRPGNTEAFF.

V is TRBV5-8 and J is TRBJ2-7; 7 bases fit TRBD1. The trim removed 6 bases at V and 1 base at J, leaving 7 bases unmatched. CDR3 length equals 14 residues. Germline values: CDR1 SGHTS, CDR2 YDEGEE. Written as DNA, the CDR3 is TGTGCCAGCACCGTGATGGGACAGTCCTACGAGCAGTACTTC. Translated, it gives CASTVMGQSYEQYF.

This chain uses TRBV5-1 with TRBJ2-1; a possible D gene is TRBD2 (6 bases). The CDR3 sequence is 16 residues long. Germline values: CDR1 SGHRS, CDR2 YFSETQ. V was cut by 0 bases and J by 6 bases, with 16 bases left in between. This CDR3 is CASSLDSQLRGNEQFF. The CDR3 DNA reads TGCGCCAGCAGCTTGGATAGTCAGCTGCGGGGCAATGAGCAGTTCTTC.

CDR3 in DNA: TGTGCCAGCAGTCGGATCGATAGCCCCTACGAGCAGTACTTC. Its translation is CASSRIDSPYEQYF. The rearrangement links TRBV28 to TRBJ2-7; D gene ambiguous. V lost 5 bases and J lost 2, with 13 bases in between. CDR1 is MDHEN, CDR2 SYDVKM, per germline. This CDR3 is 14 amino acids long.

This chain connects TRBV5-1 to TRBJ1-1, with 7 bases fitting TRBD1. CDR3 length equals 14 residues. V gave up 6 bases and J gave up 6 bases; unmatched junction bases: 11. Germline loops: CDR1 SGHRS, CDR2 YFSETQ. The DNA of the CDR3 is TGCGCCAGCACACCTACAGGGGTGATTGCTGAAGCTTTCTTT. The encoded protein is CASTPTGVIAEAFF.

This clone occurred once. The chain employs TRBV9 and TRBJ2-3, with 12 bases fitting TRBD1. J was trimmed by 5 bases and V by 3 bases; bases with no gene match: 10. The V gene's germline CDR1 is SGDLS and CDR2 YYNGEE. The CDR3 spans 17 residues. DNA of the CDR3: TGTGCCAGCAGCGGTACCCAAGGGACAGGGGGCTTAGATACGCAGTATTTT. This sequence encodes CASSGTQGTGGLDTQYF.

The genes are TRBV9 and TRBJ2-3; a possible D gene is TRBD2 (7 bases). This CDR3 has 15 amino acids. The germline V gene has CDR1 SGDLS and CDR2 YYNGEE. The V end lost 2 bases, the J end lost 2 bases, and 12 bases lay between the germline ends. CDR3 sequence (DNA): TGTGCCAGCAGCGTCGGAGGGGGGGCCACAGATACGCAGTATTTT. The encoded protein is CASSVGGGATDTQYF. The entire variable domain, with the rest obtained from reference TRBV9 and TRBJ2-3, is as follows: DSGVTQTPKHLITATGQRVTLRCSPRSGDLSVYWYQQSLDQGLQFLIQYYNGEERAKGNILERFSAQQFPDLHSELNLSSLELGDSALYFCASSVGGGATDTQYFGPGTRLTVL.

This clone was seen more than once but under ten times. The chain uses TRBV19 and TRBJ1-5, with 7 nucleotides matching TRBD1. Germline V lookup: CDR1 LNHDA, CDR2 SQIVND (reference sequence). Losses at the gene ends were 3 bases for V and 6 bases for J; bases not matched to a gene: 8. The CDR3 spans 15 residues. The CDR3 sequence is CASSIWDSGVQPQHF. The CDR3 DNA reads as TGTGCCAGTAGTATTTGGGACAGCGGCGTTCAGCCCCAGCATTTT.